This T cell receptor (beta chain) was retrieved from a study of T cell repertoires in cytomegalovirus infection. Whole-study context: Carrying CMV and the relevant HLA type showed in public TCR beta signatures. Findings and limits, study-wide: It was HLA-C-restricted CMV-specific TCR beta clonotypes that dominated the response ex vivo. Frequencies of public TCR beta families were cumulated, and this identified carriers of CMV plus the relevant HLA.

This clonotype was observed at least ten times. Its target is unknown. In TCRdb, the reads were re-called with MiXCR into one record per CDR3 protein. Of around 230,000 distinct CDR3 sequences in the sample, approximately 7% were seen once. The V gene's germline CDR1 is SEHNR and CDR2 FQNEAQ (reference sequence). Unmatched junction bases numbered 3, after V lost 1 base and J lost 1 base. This CDR3 has 15 amino acids. The V and J genes are TRBV7-9 and TRBJ1-1; 7 bases are shared with TRBD1. This clonotype was obtained from a human donor in good health (CMV status not recorded). Some clones in this sample may be carry-over from other donors' samples. Input material: PBMCs. CDR3 residues: CASSLGQGGNTEAFF. CDR3 coding DNA: TGTGCCAGCAGCTTAGGACAGGGAGGGAACACTGAAGCTTTCTTT.